Listed below are T cell receptor beta chains from one sample, sequenced in a study of a mutant IDH1 vaccine in newly diagnosed glioma. Here immunoSEQ multiplex PCR was the method, and the copy in TCRdb shows in-frame clones only, minus some. The profile shows 9,000 to 13,000 clones, 88% of them singletons. Their antigens remain unidentified. Sequencing was performed on PBMCs, taken from a glioma patient whose treatment included an IDH1 peptide vaccine. The receptor set was obtained from a woman aged 40 to 55 with glioma. Some clones in this sample may be carry-over from other donors' samples. CDR3s include the opening cysteine and the closing phenylalanine or tryptophan. D genes are given only for firm matches. A clone size is listed for some rows: how often the clone was seen (once, few, many), or a class if it is expanded.

D gene	V gene	J gene	clone size	CDR3 DNA	CDR3 protein
TRBD1	TRBV7-9	TRBJ1-1	few	TGTGCCAGCAGCGCAAGGGACAGCCCTGAAGCTTTCTTT	CASSARDSPEAFF
TRBD1	TRBV19	TRBJ2-7	-	TGTGCCAGTAGTTCTGGACAGGGGGGATACGAGCAGTACTTC	CASSSGQGGYEQYF
TRBD2	TRBV11-2	TRBJ2-1	-	TGTGCCAGCAGCCCCCGGATAGCGGGAGTATATGAGCAGTTCTTC	CASSPRIAGVYEQFF
-	TRBV5-1	TRBJ1-3	-	TGCGCCAGCAGCTGGGGGCCGGGGCAGATTGGCGGAAACACCATATATTTT	CASSWGPGQIGGNTIYF
-	TRBV2	TRBJ2-3	-	TGTGCCAGCAGTCCTTGGGACTTATTCACAGATACGCAGTATTTT	CASSPWDLFTDTQYF
TRBD1	TRBV28	TRBJ1-2	-	TGTGCCAGCTGGTCTAGGACAGGGCTAGAGGGTAACTATGGCTACACCTTC	CASWSRTGLEGNYGYTF
-	TRBV29-1	TRBJ1-2	-	TGCAGCGTTGCTCAGGGGTATGGCTACACCTTC	CSVAQGYGYTF
-	TRBV6-6	TRBJ1-1	-	TGTGCCAGCAGTAAGGGGACCGGAGAGGGCACTGAAGCTTTCTTT	CASSKGTGEGTEAFF
TRBD1	TRBV27	TRBJ1-5	-	TGTGCCAGCAGCCCAACAGGGGGCGCCGGCAATCAGCCCCAGCATTTT	CASSPTGGAGNQPQHF
-	TRBV7-9	TRBJ2-7	large	TGTGCCAGCAGCTCCTTATACGAGCAGTACTTC	CASSSLYEQYF
TRBD2	TRBV5-1	TRBJ2-3	-	TGCGCCAGCAGCTTGGAGGGGACTAGCACTACAGATACGCAGTATTTT	CASSLEGTSTTDTQYF
-	TRBV27	TRBJ1-5	-	TGTGCCAGCAGACCCAGGGGTGGCAATCAGCCCCAGCATTTT	CASRPRGGNQPQHF
-	TRBV5-1	TRBJ1-4	-	TGCGCCAGCAGCTTGGCCGACCAGAATGAAAAACTGTTTTTT	CASSLADQNEKLFF
TRBD1	TRBV5-4	TRBJ2-7	-	TGTGCCAGCAGCCGGGACAGGGGCTACGAGCAGTACTTC	CASSRDRGYEQYF
TRBD1	TRBV2	TRBJ2-1	-	TGTGCCAGCACCGAGGACAGGTCGATGTACAATGAGCAGTTCTTC	CASTEDRSMYNEQFF
TRBD2	TRBV19	TRBJ2-1	-	TGTGCCAGCGGACTAGCGGGGCGGTGGAGCTCCTACAATGAGCAGTTCTTC	CASGLAGRWSSYNEQFF
-	TRBV5-4	TRBJ2-2	few	TGTGCCAGCAGCATGTTTGGGACTTCCACCGGGGAGCTGTTTTTT	CASSMFGTSTGELFF
TRBD2	TRBV29-1	TRBJ2-3	once	TGCAGCGTTTCCCTAGCGGGGTCGGCAGATACGCAGTATTTT	CSVSLAGSADTQYF
-	TRBV5-6	TRBJ2-1	-	TGTGCCAGCAGCACGGACCGGAGCTCCTACAATGAGCAGTTCTTC	CASSTDRSSYNEQFF
-	TRBV5-4	TRBJ1-6	few	TGTGCCAGCAGCTTGGAGATGAATTCACCCCTCCACTTT	CASSLEMNSPLHF
-	TRBV2	TRBJ1-2	-	TGTGCCAGCAGTCTCCCCATCGGACAGTCTGATGGCTACACCTTC	CASSLPIGQSDGYTF
TRBD1	TRBV5-1	TRBJ1-2	-	TGCGCCAGCAGGCCATCGCCGACAGGGTTTGAGAACTATGGCTACACCTTC	CASRPSPTGFENYGYTF